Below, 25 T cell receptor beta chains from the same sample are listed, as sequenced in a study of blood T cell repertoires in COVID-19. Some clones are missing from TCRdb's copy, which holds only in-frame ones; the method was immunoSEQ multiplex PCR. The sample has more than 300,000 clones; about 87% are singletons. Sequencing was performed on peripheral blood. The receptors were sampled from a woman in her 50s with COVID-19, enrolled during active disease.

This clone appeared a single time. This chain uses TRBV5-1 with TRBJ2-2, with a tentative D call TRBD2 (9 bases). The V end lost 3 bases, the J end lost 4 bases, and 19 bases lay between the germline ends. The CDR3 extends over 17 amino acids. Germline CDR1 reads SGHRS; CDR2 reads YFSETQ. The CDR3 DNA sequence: TGCGCCAGCAGCTCGCACGCGGGGGGGACAGGCACCGGGGAGCTGTTTTTT. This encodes CASSSHAGGTGTGELFF. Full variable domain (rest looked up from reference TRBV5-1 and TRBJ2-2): KAGVTQTPRYLIKTRGQQVTLSCSPISGHRSVSWYQQTPGQGLQFLFEYFSETQRNKGNFPGRFSGRQFSNSRSEMNVSTLELGDSALYLCASSSHAGGTGTGELFFGEGSRLTVL.

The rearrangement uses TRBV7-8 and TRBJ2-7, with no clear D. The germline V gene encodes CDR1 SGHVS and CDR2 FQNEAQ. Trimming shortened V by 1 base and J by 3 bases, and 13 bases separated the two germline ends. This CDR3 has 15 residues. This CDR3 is CASSLVFDTFYEQYF. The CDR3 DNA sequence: TGTGCCAGCAGCTTAGTTTTTGACACCTTCTACGAGCAGTACTTC. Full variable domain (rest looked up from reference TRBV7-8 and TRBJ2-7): GAGVSQSPRYKVAKRGQDVALRCDPISGHVSLFWYQQALGQGPEFLTYFQNEAQLDKSGLPSDRFFAERPEGSVSTLKIQRTQQEDSAVYLCASSLVFDTFYEQYFGPGTRLTVT.

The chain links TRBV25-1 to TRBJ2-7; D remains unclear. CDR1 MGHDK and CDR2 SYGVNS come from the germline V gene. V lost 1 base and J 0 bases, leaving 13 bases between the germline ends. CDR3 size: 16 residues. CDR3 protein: CASSESLSRSSYEQYF. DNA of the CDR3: TGTGCCAGCAGTGAATCACTTTCGCGGTCCTCCTACGAGCAGTACTTC.

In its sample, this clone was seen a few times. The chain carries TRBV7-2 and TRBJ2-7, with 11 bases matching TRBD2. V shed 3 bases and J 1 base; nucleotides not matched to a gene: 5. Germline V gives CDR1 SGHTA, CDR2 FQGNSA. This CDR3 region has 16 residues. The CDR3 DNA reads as TGTGCCAGCAGCTTCGGACTAGCGGGCCGTTCCTACGAGCAGTACTTC. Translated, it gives CASSFGLAGRSYEQYF.

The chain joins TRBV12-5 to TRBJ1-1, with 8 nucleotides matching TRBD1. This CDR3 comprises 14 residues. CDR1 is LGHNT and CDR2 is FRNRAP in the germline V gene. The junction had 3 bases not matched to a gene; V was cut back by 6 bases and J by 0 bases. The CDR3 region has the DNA TGTGCTAGTGGCCGGGACAGGATGAACACTGAAGCTTTCTTT. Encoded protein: CASGRDRMNTEAFF.

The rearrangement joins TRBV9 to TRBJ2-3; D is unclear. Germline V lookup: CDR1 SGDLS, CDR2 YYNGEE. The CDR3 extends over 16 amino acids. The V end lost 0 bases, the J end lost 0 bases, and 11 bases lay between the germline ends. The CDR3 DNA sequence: TGTGCCAGCAGCGTAGGCGGCAGCCGTAGCACAGATACGCAGTATTTT. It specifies CASSVGGSRSTDTQYF.

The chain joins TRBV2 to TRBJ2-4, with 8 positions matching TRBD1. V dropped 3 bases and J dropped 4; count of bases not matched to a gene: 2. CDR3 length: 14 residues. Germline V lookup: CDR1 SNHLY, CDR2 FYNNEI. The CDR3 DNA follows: TGTGCCAGCAGTGACTGGACAGGGAAAAACATTCAGTACTTC. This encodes CASSDWTGKNIQYF.

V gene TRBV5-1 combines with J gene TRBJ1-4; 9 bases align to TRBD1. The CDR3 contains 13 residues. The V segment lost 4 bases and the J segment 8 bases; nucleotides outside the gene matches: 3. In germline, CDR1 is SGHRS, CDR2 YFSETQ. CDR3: CASSIGTGEKLFF. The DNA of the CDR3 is TGCGCCAGCAGCATAGGGACAGGGGAAAAACTGTTTTTT. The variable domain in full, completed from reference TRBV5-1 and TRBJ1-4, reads KAGVTQTPRYLIKTRGQQVTLSCSPISGHRSVSWYQQTPGQGLQFLFEYFSETQRNKGNFPGRFSGRQFSNSRSEMNVSTLELGDSALYLCASSIGTGEKLFFGSGTQLSVL.

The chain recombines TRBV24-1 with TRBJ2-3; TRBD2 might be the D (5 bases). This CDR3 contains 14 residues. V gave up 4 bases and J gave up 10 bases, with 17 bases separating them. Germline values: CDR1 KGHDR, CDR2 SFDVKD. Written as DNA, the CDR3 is TGTGCCACCAGTGACTCCCGTCGGGGTGGGGCGCAGTATTTT. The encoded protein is CATSDSRRGGAQYF.

The CDR3 here is CASRTLAGSYNEQFF. CDR3 DNA: TGTGCCAGCCGAACCCTAGCGGGGTCCTACAATGAGCAGTTCTTC. The chain joins TRBV6-5 to TRBJ2-1; 9 positions match TRBD2. Germline assignment: CDR1 MNHEY and CDR2 SVGAGI. The CDR3 runs 15 residues. The V segment lost 8 bases and the J segment 1 base; nucleotides outside the gene matches: 6.

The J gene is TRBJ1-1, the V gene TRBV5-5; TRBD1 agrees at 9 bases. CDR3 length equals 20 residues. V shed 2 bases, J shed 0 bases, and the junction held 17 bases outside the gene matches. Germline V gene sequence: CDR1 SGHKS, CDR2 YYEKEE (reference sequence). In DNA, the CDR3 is TGTGCCAGCAGCTTTGGCGGGACAGGGTCCTATCAGGCGGTGAACACTGAAGCTTTCTTT. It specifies CASSFGGTGSYQAVNTEAFF.

CDR3 nucleotides: TGTGCCAGCAGTCCTCGGGTCCTTTCGAACACTGAAGCTTTCTTT. It codes for CASSPRVLSNTEAFF. The chain employs TRBV6-5 and TRBJ1-1; no definite D call. Germline V CDR1 and CDR2: MNHEY, SVGAGI. The length of the CDR3 is 15 residues. Trimming removed 5 bases at V and 1 base at J, with 14 bases between.

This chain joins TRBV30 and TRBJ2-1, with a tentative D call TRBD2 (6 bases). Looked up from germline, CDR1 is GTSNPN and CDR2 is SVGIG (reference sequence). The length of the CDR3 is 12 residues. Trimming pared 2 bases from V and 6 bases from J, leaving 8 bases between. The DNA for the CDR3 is TGTGCCTGGAGTAGGGACTTCAATGAGCAGTTCTTC. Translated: CAWSRDFNEQFF. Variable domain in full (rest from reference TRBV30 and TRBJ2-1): SQTIHQWPATLVQPVGSPLSLECTVEGTSNPNLYWYRQAAGRGLQLLFYSVGIGQISSEVPQNLSASRPQDRQFILSSKKLLLSDSGFYLCAWSRDFNEQFFGPGTRLTVL.

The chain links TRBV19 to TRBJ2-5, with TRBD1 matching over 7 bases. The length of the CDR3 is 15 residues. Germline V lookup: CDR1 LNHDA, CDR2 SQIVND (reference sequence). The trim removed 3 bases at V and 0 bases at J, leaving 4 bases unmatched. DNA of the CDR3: TGTGCCAGTAGTATCGGGACAGCTAACCAAGAGACCCAGTACTTC. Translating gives CASSIGTANQETQYF.

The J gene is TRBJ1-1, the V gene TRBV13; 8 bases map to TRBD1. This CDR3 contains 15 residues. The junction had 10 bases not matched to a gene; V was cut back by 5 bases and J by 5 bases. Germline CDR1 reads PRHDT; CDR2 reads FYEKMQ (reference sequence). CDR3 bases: TGTGCCAGCAGCCAGAGGACAGGGAAGGGGACTGAAGCTTTCTTT. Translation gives CASSQRTGKGTEAFF.

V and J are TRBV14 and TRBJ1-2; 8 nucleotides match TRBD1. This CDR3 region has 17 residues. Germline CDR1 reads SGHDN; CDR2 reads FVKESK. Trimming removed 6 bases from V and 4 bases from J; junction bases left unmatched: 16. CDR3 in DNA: TGTGCCAGCAGTACAGGTGTCGGGACAGGAGCAACCTATGGCTACACCTTC. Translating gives CASSTGVGTGATYGYTF.

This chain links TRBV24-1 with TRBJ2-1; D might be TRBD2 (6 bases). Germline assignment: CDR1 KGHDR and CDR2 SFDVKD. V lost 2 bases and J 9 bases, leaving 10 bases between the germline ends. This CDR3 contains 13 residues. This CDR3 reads CATSDYSGGEQFF. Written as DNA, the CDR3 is TGTGCCACCAGTGATTATAGCGGCGGTGAGCAGTTCTTC.

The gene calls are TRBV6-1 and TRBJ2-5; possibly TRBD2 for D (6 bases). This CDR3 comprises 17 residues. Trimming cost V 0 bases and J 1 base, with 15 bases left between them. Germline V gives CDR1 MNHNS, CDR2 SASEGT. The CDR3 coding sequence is TGTGCCAGCAGTGAAGCGCGGGGTGGGGGTCTCCAAGAGACCCAGTACTTC. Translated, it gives CASSEARGGGLQETQYF.

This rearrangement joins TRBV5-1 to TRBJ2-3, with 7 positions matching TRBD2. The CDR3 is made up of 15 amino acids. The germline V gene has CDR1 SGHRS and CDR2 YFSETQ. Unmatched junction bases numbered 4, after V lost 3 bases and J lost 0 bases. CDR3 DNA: TGCGCCAGCAGCTCCAGCGGGACTAGCACAGATACGCAGTATTTT. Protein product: CASSSSGTSTDTQYF.

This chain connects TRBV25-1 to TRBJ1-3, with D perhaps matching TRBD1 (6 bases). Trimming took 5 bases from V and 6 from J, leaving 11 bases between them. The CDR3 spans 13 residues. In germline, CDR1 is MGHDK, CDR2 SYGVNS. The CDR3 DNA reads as TGTGCCAGCAGTTCGACAGGTGTAAACACCATATATTTT. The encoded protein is CASSSTGVNTIYF. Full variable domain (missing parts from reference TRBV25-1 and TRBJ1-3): EADIYQTPRYLVIGTGKKITLECSQTMGHDKMYWYQQDPGMELHLIHYSYGVNSTEKGDLSSESTVSRIRTEHFPLTLESARPSHTSQYLCASSSTGVNTIYFGEGSWLTVV.

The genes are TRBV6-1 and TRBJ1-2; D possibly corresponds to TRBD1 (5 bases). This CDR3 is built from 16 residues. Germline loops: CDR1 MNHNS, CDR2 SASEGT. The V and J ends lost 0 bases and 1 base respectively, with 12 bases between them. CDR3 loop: CASSEAQGGSNYGYTF. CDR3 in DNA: TGTGCCAGCAGTGAAGCGCAGGGCGGAAGTAACTATGGCTACACCTTC.

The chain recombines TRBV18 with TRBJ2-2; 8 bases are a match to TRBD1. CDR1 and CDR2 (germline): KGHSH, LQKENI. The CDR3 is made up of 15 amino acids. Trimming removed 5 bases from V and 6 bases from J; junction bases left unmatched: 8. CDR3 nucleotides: TGTGCCAGCTCATCAATGCAGGGGGCTGCCGGGGAGCTGTTTTTT. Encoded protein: CASSSMQGAAGELFF.

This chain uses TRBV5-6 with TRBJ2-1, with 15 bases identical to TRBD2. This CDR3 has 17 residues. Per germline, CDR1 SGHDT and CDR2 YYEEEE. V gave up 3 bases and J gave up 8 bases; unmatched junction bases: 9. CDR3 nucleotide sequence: TGTGCCAGCAGCTCCCCCGGACTAGCGGGAGGGCCCCATGAGCAGTTCTTC. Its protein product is CASSSPGLAGGPHEQFF.

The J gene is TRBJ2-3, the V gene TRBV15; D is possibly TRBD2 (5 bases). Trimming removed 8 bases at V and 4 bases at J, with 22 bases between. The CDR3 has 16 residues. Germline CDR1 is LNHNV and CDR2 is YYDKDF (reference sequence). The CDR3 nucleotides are TGTGCCACCTACTCTCCGTTGGCAGAGGGTCCAGATACGCAGTATTTT. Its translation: CATYSPLAEGPDTQYF.

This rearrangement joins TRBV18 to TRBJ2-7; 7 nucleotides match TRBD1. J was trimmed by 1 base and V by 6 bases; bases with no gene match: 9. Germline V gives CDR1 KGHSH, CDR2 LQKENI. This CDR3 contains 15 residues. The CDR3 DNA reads TGTGCCAGCTCGCTCTTACGGGACAGATCCTACGAGCAGTACTTC. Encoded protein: CASSLLRDRSYEQYF.